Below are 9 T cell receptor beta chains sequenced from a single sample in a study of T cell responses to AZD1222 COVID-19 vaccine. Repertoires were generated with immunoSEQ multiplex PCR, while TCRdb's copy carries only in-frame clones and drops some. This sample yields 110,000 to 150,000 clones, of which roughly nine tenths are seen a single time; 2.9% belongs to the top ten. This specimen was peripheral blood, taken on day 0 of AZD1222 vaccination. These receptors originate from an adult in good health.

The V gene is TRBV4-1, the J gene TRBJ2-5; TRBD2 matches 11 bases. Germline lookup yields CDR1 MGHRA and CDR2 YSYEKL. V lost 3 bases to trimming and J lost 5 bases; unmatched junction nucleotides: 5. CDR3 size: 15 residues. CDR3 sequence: CASSQVGTSGETQYF. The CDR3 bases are TGCGCCAGCAGCCAGGTTGGGACTAGCGGTGAGACCCAGTACTTC.

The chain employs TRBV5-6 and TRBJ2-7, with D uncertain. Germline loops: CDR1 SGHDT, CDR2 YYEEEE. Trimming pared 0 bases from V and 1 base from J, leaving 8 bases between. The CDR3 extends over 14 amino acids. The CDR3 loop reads CASSLGTPSYEQYF. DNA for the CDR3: TGTGCCAGCAGCTTGGGCACGCCGTCCTACGAGCAGTACTTC.

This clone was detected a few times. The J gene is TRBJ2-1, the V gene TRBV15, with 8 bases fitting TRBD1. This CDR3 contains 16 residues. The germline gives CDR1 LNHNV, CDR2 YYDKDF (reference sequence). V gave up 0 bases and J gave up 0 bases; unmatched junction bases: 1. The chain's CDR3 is CATSRETGGSYNEQFF. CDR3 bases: TGTGCCACCAGCAGAGAAACAGGGGGCTCCTACAATGAGCAGTTCTTC.

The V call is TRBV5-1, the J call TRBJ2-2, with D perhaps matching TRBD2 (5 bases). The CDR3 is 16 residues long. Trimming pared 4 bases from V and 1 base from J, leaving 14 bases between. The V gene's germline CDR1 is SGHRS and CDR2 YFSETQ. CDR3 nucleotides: TGCGCCAGCAGCGTAAGTGCCGGGATGAACACCGGGGAGCTGTTTTTT. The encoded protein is CASSVSAGMNTGELFF.

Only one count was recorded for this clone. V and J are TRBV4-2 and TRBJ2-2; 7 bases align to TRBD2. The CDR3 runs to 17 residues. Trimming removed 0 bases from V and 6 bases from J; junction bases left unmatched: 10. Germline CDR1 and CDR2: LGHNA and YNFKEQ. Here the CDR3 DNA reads TGTGCCAGCAGCCAAGATAAGTCCGGGAGGCCTTCCGGGGAGCTGTTTTTT. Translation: CASSQDKSGRPSGELFF.

The CDR3 nucleotides are TGCGCCAGCAGCCAACAACAGGGTCGTAGGAGTGATCAGCCCCAGCATTTT. Protein: CASSQQQGRRSDQPQHF. V usage is TRBV4-1 and J usage is TRBJ1-5; a possible D gene is TRBD1 (6 bases). The CDR3 runs 17 residues. Trimming pared 2 bases from V and 5 bases from J, leaving 19 bases between. CDR1 and CDR2 from the germline V gene are MGHRA and YSYEKL.

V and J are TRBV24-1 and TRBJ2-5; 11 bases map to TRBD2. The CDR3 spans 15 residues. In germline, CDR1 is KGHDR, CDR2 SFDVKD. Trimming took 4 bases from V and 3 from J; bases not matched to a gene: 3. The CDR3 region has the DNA TGTGCCACCAGTGACTTTAGCGGGGGGGAAGAGACCCAGTACTTC. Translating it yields CATSDFSGGEETQYF.

The CDR3 reads CASSPPGQFYNEQFF. DNA of the CDR3: TGTGCCAGCTCACCTCCGGGACAGTTTTACAATGAGCAGTTCTTC. This chain joins TRBV18 and TRBJ2-1; 7 bases map to TRBD1. This CDR3 contains 15 residues. V shed 3 bases and J 4 bases; nucleotides not matched to a gene: 6. From germline, CDR1 is KGHSH and CDR2 LQKENI. The variable domain in full, with the rest retrieved from reference TRBV18 and TRBJ2-1, is NAGVMQNPRHLVRRRGQEARLRCSPMKGHSHVYWYRQLPEEGLKFMVYLQKENIIDESGMPKERFSAEFPKEGPSILRIQQVVRGDSAAYFCASSPPGQFYNEQFFGPGTRLTVL.

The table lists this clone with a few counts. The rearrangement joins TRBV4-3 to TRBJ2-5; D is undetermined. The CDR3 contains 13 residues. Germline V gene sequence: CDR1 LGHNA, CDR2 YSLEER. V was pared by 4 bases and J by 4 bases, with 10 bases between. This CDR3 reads CASSRVILETQYF. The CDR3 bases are TGCGCCAGCAGCCGAGTGATTCTAGAGACCCAGTACTTC.